Sequencing of this TCR beta chain was carried out in a study of PD-1 blockade in classical Hodgkin lymphoma (dated by TCRdb to the early 2020s). For the study in its entirety: Nivolumab dosing was 3 mg/kg intravenously every 2 weeks, continuing until either disease progression or unacceptable toxicity. The study used TCR beta sequencing and CyTOF to define a peripheral blood immune signature of response to PD-1 blockade in classical Hodgkin lymphoma. Results and caveats for the whole study, not just this receptor: Diversity was lower in patients who began nivolumab less than 1 year after ASCT, so these patients were left out of later analyses to avoid confounding by immune reconstitution. The study was restricted to a single clinical trial cohort, and the causes of repertoire differences, possibly disease activity or prior therapy, were left undefined. By C4D1, a significant rise was seen in CD4+ TCR diversity but not in CD8+ TCR diversity (p=0.0027 vs p=0.16), and the rise was most apparent among complete responders (p=0.02). Trial patients with a complete response had baseline diversity similar to that of newly diagnosed patients, while partial responders and progressors had significantly lower diversity. Baseline TCR diversity was reported to be lower in newly diagnosed patients than in healthy donors and to be lower still in relapsed/refractory patients.

According to the germline V gene (reference sequence), CDR1 reads SEHNR and CDR2 reads FQNEAQ. The cysteine opens and the phenylalanine closes a CDR3 of 15 amino acids. CDR3 DNA is the only sequence kept; it has 45 bases, read in frame from the first base. Trimming takes 1 base from V and 0 bases from J, and the germline ends sit 9 bases apart. The Qiagen DNeasy kit was used to extract genomic DNA both from unsorted PBMCs and from the negatively selected CD4+ and CD8+ fractions. Amplification of TCR beta CDR3 regions was done by immunoSEQ multiplex PCR with primers that anneal to V and J segments. A synthetic immune receptor repertoire was used to minimize amplification bias, and any residual bias was removed computationally once sequencing was done. The authors' pipeline ran thus. Custom Python scripts were used to quantify repertoire diversity as the Shannon entropy index. Unsorted, CD4+ and CD8+ repertoires were analyzed separately, except in combined analyses where CD4+ and CD8+ sequences were merged in silico. Clonal expansion was defined as a frequency increase of at least 2-fold after treatment compared with C1D1, and clones undetected at baseline were assigned a pseudocount of 0.5. Clones with 0 or 1 copy at C1D1 were defined as singleton clones, while clones with 2 or more copies were defined as non-singleton clones. By matching protein sequences in sorted samples from the same patient, clones expanded in unsorted samples were annotated as CD4+, CD8+ or unknown. Wilcoxon tests on paired samples were used to test changes in diversity from C1D1 to C4D1. TCRdb obtained this table from immuneACCESS and retained in-frame rearrangements with V and J assigned. These tables miss some clones; where compared with another copy, unresolved V genes account for less than half of the shortfall, and the remainder is unexplained. That table gives V, J and clone size, and the DNA gave D and trimming. Across this sample there are 2,500 to 3,000 clones, with roughly 68% seen only once. The top ten clones comprise around 63% of the sample.

Comment on this clone: Its specific antigen is unknown. There are no base qualities to consult, and no much larger clone falls within one base.

In light of the paper, this sample's time point label describes: cycle 4 day 1 (C4D1), after less than seven weeks of nivolumab. Every trial patient had relapsed following autologous stem cell transplantation, and prior brentuximab vedotin exposure was what differed among cohorts A, B and C. Magnetic negative selection with a Miltenyi CD8+ T cell isolation kit was used to purify CD8+ T cells from thawed PBMCs. A total of 50 to 70 patients with relapsed/refractory classical Hodgkin lymphoma made up the trial cohort, and each patient's best overall response was complete response, partial response or progressive disease. In the multi-cohort phase II CheckMate 205 trial, trial patients received single-agent nivolumab. Best overall response was determined by an independent review committee according to the 2007 International Working Group response criteria. Trial PBMCs were obtained immediately prior to nivolumab initiation (C1D1) and on therapy at cycle 2 day 1 and cycle 4 day 1. Peripheral blood was collected in 8 mL Vacutainer Cell Preparation Tubes, from which PBMCs were isolated by centrifugation and then cryopreserved. Purified CD4+ and CD8+ fractions were prepared only for cases in which an additional PBMC sample was available. Magnetically labelled cells were depleted on LS columns in a quadroMACS separator, and the flow-through was collected as the purified fraction.

This TCR was recovered from a human donor with classical Hodgkin lymphoma. Specimen: CD8+ T cells from blood, collected before the fourth cycle of nivolumab. The chain is made from TRBV7-9 and TRBJ1-2; the D gene is unclear. CDR3 region: CASSLGGNPNYGYTF. The nucleotide sequence is given as TGTGCCAGCAGCTTAGGAGGGAATCCTAACTATGGCTACACCTTC.